This T cell receptor (beta chain) was observed in a study of blood T cell repertoires in COVID-19. Study-level background: There were acute and convalescent COVID-19 samples, and they came from the United States, Italy and Spain. The analysed material was cDNA or gDNA that came from T cells, B-cell-depleted T cells, or PBMCs.

The CDR3 spans 14 residues. V was pared by 6 bases and J by 0 bases, with 7 bases between. Germline CDR1 SGHDT, CDR2 YYEEEE. How the authors handled the data: Using reference gene primer amplification, nucleated cell counts were estimated. Sequencing was performed with immunoSEQ multiplex PCR; in TCRdb, only in-frame clones are kept and a portion is missing. That table gives V, J and clone size, and the DNA gave D and trimming. The data hold 250,000 to 350,000 clones, with around 87% observed a single time. The sequenced sample consisted of peripheral blood. The chain has TRBV5-6 and TRBJ2-6, with unresolved D. The sequence derives from a woman aged 50 to 60 who had recovered from COVID-19. This CDR3 is CASTPSSGANVLTF. The CDR3 DNA follows: TGTGCCAGCACCCCGTCCTCTGGGGCCAACGTCCTGACTTTC.